One TCR beta chain is described in this entry. The same CDR3 also results from other DNA sequences found in this sample. This entry is derived from a study of blood T cell repertoires in COVID-19. The overall study: There were acute and convalescent COVID-19 samples, and they came from the United States, Italy and Spain. In each case, the material was cDNA or gDNA derived from T cells, B-cell-depleted T cells, or PBMCs.

Original data processing: Reference gene primer amplification gave nucleated cell count estimates. Libraries were prepared by immunoSEQ multiplex PCR; TCRdb keeps only in-frame clonotypes and omits some of them. The D gene and trimming were derived from the DNA, and the V and J assignments and clone size from that table. The sample includes around 300,000 clones, around 90% of them seen just once. The CDR3 has 14 amino acids. V lost 7 bases and J lost 2; bases outside the gene matches: 3. Germline assignment: CDR1 KGHDR and CDR2 SFDVKD. This TCR came from a man aged 50 or older with acute or convalescent COVID-19. The rearrangement uses TRBV24-1 and TRBJ1-1; 10 nucleotides agree with TRBD1. The sequenced sample consisted of peripheral blood. Here the CDR3 DNA reads TGTGCCACCAGAGGGACAGGGGAAAACACTGAAGCTTTCTTT. This gives the protein CATRGTGENTEAFF.